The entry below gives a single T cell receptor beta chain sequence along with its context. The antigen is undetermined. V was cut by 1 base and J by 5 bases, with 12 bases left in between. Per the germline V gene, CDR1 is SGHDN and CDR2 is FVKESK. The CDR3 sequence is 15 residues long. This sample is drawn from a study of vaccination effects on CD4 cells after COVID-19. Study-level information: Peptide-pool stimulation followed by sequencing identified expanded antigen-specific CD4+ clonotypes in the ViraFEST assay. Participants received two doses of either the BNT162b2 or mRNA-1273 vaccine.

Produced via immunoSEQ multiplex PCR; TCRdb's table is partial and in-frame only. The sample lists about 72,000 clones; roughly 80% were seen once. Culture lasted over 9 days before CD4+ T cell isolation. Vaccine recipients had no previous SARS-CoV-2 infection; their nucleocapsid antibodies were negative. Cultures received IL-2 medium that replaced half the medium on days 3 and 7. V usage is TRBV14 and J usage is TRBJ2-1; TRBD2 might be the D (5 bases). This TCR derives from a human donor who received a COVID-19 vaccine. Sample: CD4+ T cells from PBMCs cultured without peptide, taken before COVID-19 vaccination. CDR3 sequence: CASSQGRQSDNEQFF. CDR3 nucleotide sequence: TGTGCCAGCAGCCAAGGGAGGCAGTCCGACAATGAGCAGTTCTTC.